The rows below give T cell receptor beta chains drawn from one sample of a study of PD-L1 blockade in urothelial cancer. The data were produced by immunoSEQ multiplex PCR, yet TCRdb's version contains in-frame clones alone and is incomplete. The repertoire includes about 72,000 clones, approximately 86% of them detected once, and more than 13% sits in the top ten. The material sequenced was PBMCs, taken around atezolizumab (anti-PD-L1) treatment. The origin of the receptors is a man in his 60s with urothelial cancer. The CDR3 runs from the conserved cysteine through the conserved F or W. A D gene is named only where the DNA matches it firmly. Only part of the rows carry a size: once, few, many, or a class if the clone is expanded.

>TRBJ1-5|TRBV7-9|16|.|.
TGTGCCAGCAGCTTAGGTGCAGGGAAGAGCAATCAGCCCCAGCATTTT
CASSLGAGKSNQPQHF
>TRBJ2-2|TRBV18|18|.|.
TGTGCCAGCTCACCGAGGTCAAGAGCGGGCACGAACACCGGGGAGCTGTTTTTT
CASSPRSRAGTNTGELFF
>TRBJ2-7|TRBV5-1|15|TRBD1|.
TGCGCCAGCAGCTTGGGCTCGACAGGGTTGGGCGAGCAGTACTTC
CASSLGSTGLGEQYF
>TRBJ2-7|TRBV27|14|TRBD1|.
TGTGCCAGCAGTGAGGGGACAGGGGGTGGGGAGCAGTACTTC
CASSEGTGGGEQYF
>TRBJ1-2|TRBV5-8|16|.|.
TGTGCCAGCAGCACGGATTGGACACAGCCTAACTATGGCTACACCTTC
CASSTDWTQPNYGYTF
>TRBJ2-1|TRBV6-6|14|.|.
TGTGCCAGCAGTTATTCGGACAGTTACAATGAGCAGTTCTTC
CASSYSDSYNEQFF
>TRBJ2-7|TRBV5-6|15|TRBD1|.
TGTGCCAGCAGCTTGGATGGACAGGGAGGCGACGAGCAGTACTTC
CASSLDGQGGDEQYF
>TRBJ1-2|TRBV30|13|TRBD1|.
TGTGCCTCCGTGGACAGGGGGCTTTTTGGCTACACCTTC
CASVDRGLFGYTF
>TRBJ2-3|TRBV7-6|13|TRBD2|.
TGTGCCAGCACGGGGGGGAGCACAGATACGCAGTATTTT
CASTGGSTDTQYF
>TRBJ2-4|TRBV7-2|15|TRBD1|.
TGTGCCAGCAGCTTAAGGGGGACAGCTGAAAACATTCAGTACTTC
CASSLRGTAENIQYF
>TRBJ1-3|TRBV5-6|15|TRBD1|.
TGTGCCAGCGAGTACAGGGGGCTTGGTGGAAACACCATATATTTT
CASEYRGLGGNTIYF
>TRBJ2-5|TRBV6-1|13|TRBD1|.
TGTGCCAGCAGCCGGGACAGGGAGGAGACCCAGTACTTC
CASSRDREETQYF
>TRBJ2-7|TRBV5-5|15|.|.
TGTGCCAGCACCGGGGCCGGGGGGCCGGTGTACGAGCAGTACTTC
CASTGAGGPVYEQYF
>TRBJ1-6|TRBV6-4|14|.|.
TGTGCCAGCAGAGACACTTCCTATAATTCACCCCTCCACTTT
CASRDTSYNSPLHF
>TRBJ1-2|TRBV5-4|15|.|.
TGTGCCAGCAGCAACGCCCCCGCCAGGAGGTATGGCTACACCTTC
CASSNAPARRYGYTF
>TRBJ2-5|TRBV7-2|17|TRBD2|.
TGTGCCAGCAGCCACCTGGGACTAGCGGGGGGGAGTGGGACCCAGTACTTC
CASSHLGLAGGSGTQYF
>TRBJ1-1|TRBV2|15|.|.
TGTGCCAGCATTGCCCCGGGACTTATGAACACTGAAGCTTTCTTT
CASIAPGLMNTEAFF
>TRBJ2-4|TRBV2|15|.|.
TGTGCCAGCAGTGACCCGGGACTAGCCAAAAACATTCAGTACTTC
CASSDPGLAKNIQYF
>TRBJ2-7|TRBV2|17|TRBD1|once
TGTGCCAGCAGTGAGCGGTCTGGGACAGGGCTATCCTACGAGCAGTACTTC
CASSERSGTGLSYEQYF
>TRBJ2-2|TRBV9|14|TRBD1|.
TGTGCCAGCAGTGGACAGGTCAACACCGGGGAGCTGTTTTTT
CASSGQVNTGELFF
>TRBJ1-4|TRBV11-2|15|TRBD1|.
TGTGCCAGCAGCGACAGGGCCCTCCAAAATGAAAAACTGTTTTTT
CASSDRALQNEKLFF
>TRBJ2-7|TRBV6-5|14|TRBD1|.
TGTGCCAGCAGCAAGGTTGGGACAGGGGGCGAGCAGTACTTC
CASSKVGTGGEQYF
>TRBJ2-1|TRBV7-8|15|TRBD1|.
TGTGCCAGCAGCCCTCACAGGGGTCAGTACAATGAGCAGTTCTTC
CASSPHRGQYNEQFF
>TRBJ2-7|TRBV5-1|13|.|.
TGCGCCAGCAGGTACAGCAGCTCCTACGAGCAGTACTTC
CASRYSSSYEQYF
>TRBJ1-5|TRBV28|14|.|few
TGTGCCAGCAGCTCTGACAGATACTCTCAGCCCCAGCATTTT
CASSSDRYSQPQHF
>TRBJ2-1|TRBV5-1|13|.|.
TGCGCCAGCGGCAGTACGGCGGACAATGAGCAGTTCTTC
CASGSTADNEQFF
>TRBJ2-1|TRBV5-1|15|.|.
TGCGCCAGCTCCGTGGTGGGGGCCTCCTACAATGAGCAGTTCTTC
CASSVVGASYNEQFF